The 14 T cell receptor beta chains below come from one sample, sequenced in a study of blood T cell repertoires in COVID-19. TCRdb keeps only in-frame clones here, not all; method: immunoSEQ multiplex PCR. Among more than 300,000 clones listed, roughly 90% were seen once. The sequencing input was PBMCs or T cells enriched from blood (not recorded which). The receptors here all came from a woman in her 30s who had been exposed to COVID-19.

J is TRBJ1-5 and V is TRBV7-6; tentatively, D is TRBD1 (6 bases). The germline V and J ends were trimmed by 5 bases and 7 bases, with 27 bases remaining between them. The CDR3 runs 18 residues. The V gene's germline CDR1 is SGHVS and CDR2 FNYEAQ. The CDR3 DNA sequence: TGTGCCAGCAGCCCTTCTGGCCGACAGGCTAGGGGCTACCAGCCCCAGCATTTT. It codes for CASSPSGRQARGYQPQHF.

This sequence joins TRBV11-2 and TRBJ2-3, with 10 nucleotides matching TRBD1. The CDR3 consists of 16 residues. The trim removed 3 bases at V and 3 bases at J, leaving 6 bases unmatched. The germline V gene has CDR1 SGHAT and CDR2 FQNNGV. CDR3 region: CASSFLTGGSTDTQYF. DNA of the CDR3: TGTGCCAGCAGCTTTTTGACAGGGGGCTCAACAGATACGCAGTATTTT. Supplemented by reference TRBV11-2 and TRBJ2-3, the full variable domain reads EAGVAQSPRYKIIEKRQSVAFWCNPISGHATLYWYQQILGQGPKLLIQFQNNGVVDDSQLPKDRFSAERLKGVDSTLKIQPAKLEDSAVYLCASSFLTGGSTDTQYFGPGTRLTVL.

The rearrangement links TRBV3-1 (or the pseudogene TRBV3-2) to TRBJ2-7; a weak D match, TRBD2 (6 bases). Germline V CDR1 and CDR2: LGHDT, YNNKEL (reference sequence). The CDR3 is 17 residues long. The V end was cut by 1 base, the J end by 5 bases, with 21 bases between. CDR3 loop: CASSQGELDGGRHEQYF. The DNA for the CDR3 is TGTGCCAGCAGCCAAGGAGAGTTAGATGGAGGGCGACACGAGCAGTACTTC.

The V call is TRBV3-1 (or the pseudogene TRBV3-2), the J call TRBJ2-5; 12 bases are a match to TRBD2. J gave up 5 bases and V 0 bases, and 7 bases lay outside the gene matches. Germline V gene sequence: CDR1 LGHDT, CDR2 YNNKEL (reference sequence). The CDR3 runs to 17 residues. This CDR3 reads CASSQEPLAGGHETQYF. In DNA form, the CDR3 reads TGTGCCAGCAGCCAAGAACCGCTAGCGGGGGGGCATGAGACCCAGTACTTC.

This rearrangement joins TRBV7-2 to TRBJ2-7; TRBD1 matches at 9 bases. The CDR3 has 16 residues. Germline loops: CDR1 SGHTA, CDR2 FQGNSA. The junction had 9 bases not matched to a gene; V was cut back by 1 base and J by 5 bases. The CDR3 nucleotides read TGTGCCAGCAGCTTAGACCGGGACAGGGTCTTCCACGAGCAGTACTTC. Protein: CASSLDRDRVFHEQYF.

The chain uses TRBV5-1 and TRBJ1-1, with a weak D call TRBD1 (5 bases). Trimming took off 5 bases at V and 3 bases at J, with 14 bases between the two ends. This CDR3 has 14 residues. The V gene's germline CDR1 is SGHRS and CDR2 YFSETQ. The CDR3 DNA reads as TGCGCCAGCAGGGCGGGGCGCGGGGACACTGAAGCTTTCTTT. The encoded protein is CASRAGRGDTEAFF.

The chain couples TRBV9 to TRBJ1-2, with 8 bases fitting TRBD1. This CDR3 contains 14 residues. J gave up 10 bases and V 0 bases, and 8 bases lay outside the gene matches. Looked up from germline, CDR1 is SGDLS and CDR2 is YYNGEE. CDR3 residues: CASSVDQGADSYTF. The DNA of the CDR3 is TGTGCCAGCAGCGTAGATCAGGGGGCGGATTCCTACACCTTC.

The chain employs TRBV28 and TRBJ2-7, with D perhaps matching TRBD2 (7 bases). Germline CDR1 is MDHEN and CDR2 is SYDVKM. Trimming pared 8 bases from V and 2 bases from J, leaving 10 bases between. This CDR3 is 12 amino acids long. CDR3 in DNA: TGTGCCAGCCGGGGGGCGCCCTACGAGCAGTACTTC. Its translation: CASRGAPYEQYF.

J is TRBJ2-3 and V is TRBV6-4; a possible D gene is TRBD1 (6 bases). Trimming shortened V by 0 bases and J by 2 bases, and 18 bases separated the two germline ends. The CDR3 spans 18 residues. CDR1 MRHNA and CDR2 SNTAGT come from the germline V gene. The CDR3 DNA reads TGTGCCAGCAGTGACTCGATAGGGGGATCATTTAACACAGATACGCAGTATTTT. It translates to CASSDSIGGSFNTDTQYF.

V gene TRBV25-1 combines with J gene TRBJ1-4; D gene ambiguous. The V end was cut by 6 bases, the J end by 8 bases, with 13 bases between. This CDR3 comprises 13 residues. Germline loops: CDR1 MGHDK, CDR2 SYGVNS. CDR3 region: CASRGGLAEKLFF. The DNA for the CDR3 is TGTGCCAGCAGGGGAGGGCTTGCGGAAAAACTGTTTTTT.

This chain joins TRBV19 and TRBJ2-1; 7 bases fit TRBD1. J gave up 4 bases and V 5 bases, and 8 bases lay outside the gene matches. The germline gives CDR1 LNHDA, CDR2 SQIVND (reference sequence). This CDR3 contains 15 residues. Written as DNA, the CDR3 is TGTGCCAGTAGTTTGTTGACAGGGCTTTACAATGAGCAGTTCTTC. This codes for CASSLLTGLYNEQFF.

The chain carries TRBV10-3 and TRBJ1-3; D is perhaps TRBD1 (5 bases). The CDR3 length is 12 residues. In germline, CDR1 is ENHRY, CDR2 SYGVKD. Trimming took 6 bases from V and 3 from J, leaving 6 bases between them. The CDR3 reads CAISRVGNTIYF. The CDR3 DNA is TGTGCCATCAGCAGGGTTGGAAACACCATATATTTT.

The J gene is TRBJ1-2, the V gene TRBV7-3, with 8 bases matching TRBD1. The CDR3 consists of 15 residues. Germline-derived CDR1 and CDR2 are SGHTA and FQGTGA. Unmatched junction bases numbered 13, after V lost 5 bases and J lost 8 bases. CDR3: CASSPGMDRAGGYTF. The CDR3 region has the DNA TGTGCCAGCAGCCCCGGTATGGACAGGGCGGGAGGCTACACCTTC.

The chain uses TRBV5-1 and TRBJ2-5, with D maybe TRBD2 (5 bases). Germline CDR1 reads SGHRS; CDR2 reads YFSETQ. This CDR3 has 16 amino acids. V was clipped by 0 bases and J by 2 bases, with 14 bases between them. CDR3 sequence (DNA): TGCGCCAGCAGCTTGGATCCGGGGTATGGTCAAGAGACCCAGTACTTC. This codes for CASSLDPGYGQETQYF.